The entry that follows covers one TCR beta chain sequence. Researchers report isolating at least 7 million PBMCs per sample. The data stem from a study of blood T cells in healthy people across ages. Primed by a sample-barcoded 5' primer and a J-beta primer mix, a second PCR proceeded for 7 to 11 cycles. TCRdb ran MiXCR on the 5' RACE reads and lists one entry per CDR3 protein. The sample consists of roughly 680,000 distinct CDR3 sequences, around 20% of them appearing once. V was cut by 4 bases and J by 7 bases, with 13 bases left in between. Looked up from germline, CDR1 is DFQATT and CDR2 is SNEGSKA (reference sequence). This CDR3 has 12 amino acids.

The rearrangement joins TRBV20-1 to TRBJ1-2, with D perhaps TRBD1 (6 bases). The sequence came from a man between 65 and 85 years old in good health. Sequences were obtained from blood. CDR3 sequence (DNA): TGCAGTGCTAATACAGGGTTCAGTGGCTACACCTTC. Translation gives CSANTGFSGYTF.